This TCR beta chain was identified during a study of blood T cell repertoires in COVID-19. Study background: Samples taken during acute and convalescent COVID-19 were collected in the United States, Italy and Spain. PBMCs, B-cell-depleted T cells, or T cells were the source of the cDNA or gDNA that made up the material.

Original data processing: Counts of nucleated cells, estimated from reference gene primer amplification, were obtained. The repertoire was sequenced with immunoSEQ multiplex PCR; TCRdb's copy has only in-frame clones and lacks some. Clone size and V and J calls were adopted from that table, with D and trimming inferred from the DNA. The sample has 55,000 to 65,000 clones, approximately 87% seen once. Trimming cost V 3 bases and J 0 bases, with 13 bases left between them. The CDR3 is 17 residues long. Per the germline V gene, CDR1 is SGHTS and CDR2 is YDEGEE. The material sequenced was peripheral blood. The V call is TRBV5-8, the J call TRBJ2-6; a weak D match, TRBD1 (6 bases). This receptor was identified in a man aged 60 to 75 with active or convalescent COVID-19. CDR3 bases: TGTGCCAGCAGCTGGTTAGCAGGGGCCTCTGGGGCCAACGTCCTGACTTTC. Protein: CASSWLAGASGANVLTF. The full variable domain, its missing parts supplied by reference TRBV5-8 and TRBJ2-6, is EAGVTQSPTHLIKTRGQQATLRCSPISGHTSVYWYQQALGLGLQFLLWYDEGEERNRGNFPPRFSGRQFPNYSSELNVNALELEDSALYLCASSWLAGASGANVLTFGAGSRLTVL.